This T cell receptor beta chain derives from a study of T-cell reconstitution after alpha-beta-depleted transplantation in children. Study observations and caveats: Once a year had passed after transplant, T-cell counts and diversity came mostly from newly produced T cells. Recipient T cells and thymic progenitors that survived gave rise to the high TCRbeta diversity observed at day 60 in some patients. Alpha-beta T cells about two months after transplant reportedly derived from several hundred expanded graft clones.

This clonotype was observed a few times. What it binds is unknown. TCRbeta library preparation incorporated unique molecular identifiers. A single record per CDR3 protein comes from TCRdb applying MiXCR to the PCR reads. The sample has a few hundred thousand distinct CDR3 sequences; about a tenth are singletons. The CDR3 has 13 residues. Germline CDR1 SGHTA, CDR2 FQGNSA. Trimming shortened V by 2 bases and J by 3 bases, and 7 bases separated the two germline ends. The receptor's source is a boy in the first two years of life with acute myeloid leukemia, due to receive a stem cell transplant. V usage is TRBV7-2 and J usage is TRBJ1-1; no clear D gene. The sample consisted of PBMCs, taken before TCRalphabeta/CD19-depleted stem cell transplant. CDR3 DNA sequence: TGTGCCAGCAGCTTATATATGGACACTGAAGCTTTCTTT. Residues: CASSLYMDTEAFF.